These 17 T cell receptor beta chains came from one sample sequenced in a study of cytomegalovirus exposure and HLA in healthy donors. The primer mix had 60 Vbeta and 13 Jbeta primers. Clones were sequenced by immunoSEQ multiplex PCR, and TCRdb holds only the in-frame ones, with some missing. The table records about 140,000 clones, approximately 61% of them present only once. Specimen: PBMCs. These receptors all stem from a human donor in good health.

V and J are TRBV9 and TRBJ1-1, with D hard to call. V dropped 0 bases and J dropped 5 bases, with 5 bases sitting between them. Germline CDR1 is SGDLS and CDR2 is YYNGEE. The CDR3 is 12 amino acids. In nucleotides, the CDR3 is TGTGCCAGCAGCGTAGGCGGGACTGAAGCTTTCTTT. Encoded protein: CASSVGGTEAFF.

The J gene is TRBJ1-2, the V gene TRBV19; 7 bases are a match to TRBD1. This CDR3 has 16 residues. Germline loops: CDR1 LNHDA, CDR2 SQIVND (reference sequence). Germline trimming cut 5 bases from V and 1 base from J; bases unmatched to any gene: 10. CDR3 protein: CASSLPGTAINYGYTF. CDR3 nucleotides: TGTGCCAGTAGTCTACCTGGGACAGCTATTAACTATGGCTACACCTTC.

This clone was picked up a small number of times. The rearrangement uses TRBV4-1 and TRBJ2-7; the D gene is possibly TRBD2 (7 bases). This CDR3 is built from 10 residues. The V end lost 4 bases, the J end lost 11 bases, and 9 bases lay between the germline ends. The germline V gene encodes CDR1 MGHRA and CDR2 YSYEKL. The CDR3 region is CASSRGGEYF. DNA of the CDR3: TGCGCCAGCAGCCGAGGGGGGGAGTACTTC.

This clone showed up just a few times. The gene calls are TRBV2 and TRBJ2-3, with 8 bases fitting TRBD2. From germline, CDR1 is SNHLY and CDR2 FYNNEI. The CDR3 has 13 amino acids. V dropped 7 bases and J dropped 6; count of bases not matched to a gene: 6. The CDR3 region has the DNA TGTGCCAGCACCTTAGCGGGACGGGATACGCAGTATTTT. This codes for CASTLAGRDTQYF.

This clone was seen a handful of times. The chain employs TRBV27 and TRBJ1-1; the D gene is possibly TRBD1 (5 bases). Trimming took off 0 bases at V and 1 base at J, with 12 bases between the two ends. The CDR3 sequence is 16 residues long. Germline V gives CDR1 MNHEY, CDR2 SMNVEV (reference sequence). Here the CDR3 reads CASSLSFVGGNTEAFF. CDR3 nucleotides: TGTGCCAGCAGTTTATCGTTCGTCGGGGGGAACACTGAAGCTTTCTTT.

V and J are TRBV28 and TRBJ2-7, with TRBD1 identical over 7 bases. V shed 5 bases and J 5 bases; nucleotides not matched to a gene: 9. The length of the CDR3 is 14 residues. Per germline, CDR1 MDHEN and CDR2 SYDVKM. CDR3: CASSRVDRADEQYF. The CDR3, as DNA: TGTGCCAGCAGTCGAGTTGACAGGGCCGACGAGCAGTACTTC.

CDR3 in amino acids: CASSQTGTGTYEQYF. In DNA, the CDR3 is TGCGCCAGCAGCCAGACCGGGACAGGGACCTACGAGCAGTACTTC. This chain joins TRBV4-1 and TRBJ2-7, with 9 bases matching TRBD1. CDR1 and CDR2 from the germline V gene are MGHRA and YSYEKL. The length of the CDR3 is 15 residues. V lost 3 bases and J lost 2; bases outside the gene matches: 5.

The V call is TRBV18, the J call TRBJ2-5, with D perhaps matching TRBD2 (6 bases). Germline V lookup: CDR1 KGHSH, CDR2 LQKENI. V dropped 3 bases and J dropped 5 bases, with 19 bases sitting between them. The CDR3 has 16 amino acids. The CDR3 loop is CASSPSVTGAGETQYF. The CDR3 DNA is TGTGCCAGCTCACCCTCAGTCACGGGAGCCGGCGAGACCCAGTACTTC. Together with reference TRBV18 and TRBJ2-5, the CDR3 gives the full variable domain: NAGVMQNPRHLVRRRGQEARLRCSPMKGHSHVYWYRQLPEEGLKFMVYLQKENIIDESGMPKERFSAEFPKEGPSILRIQQVVRGDSAAYFCASSPSVTGAGETQYFGPGTRLLVL.

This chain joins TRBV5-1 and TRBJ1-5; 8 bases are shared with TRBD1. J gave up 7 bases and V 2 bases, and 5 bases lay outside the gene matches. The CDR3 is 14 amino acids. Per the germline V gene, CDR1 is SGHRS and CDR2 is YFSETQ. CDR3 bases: TGCGCCAGCAGCTTTCAGGGGGCAGGACAGCCCCAGCATTTT. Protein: CASSFQGAGQPQHF.

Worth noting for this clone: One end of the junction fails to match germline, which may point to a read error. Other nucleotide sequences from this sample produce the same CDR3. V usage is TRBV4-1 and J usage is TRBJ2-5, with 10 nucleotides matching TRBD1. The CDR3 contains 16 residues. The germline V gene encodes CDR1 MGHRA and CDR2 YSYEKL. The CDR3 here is CASSQRGQGNQETQYF. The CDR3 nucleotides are TGCGCCAGCAGCCAAAGGGGACAGGGGAACCAAGAAACCCAGTACTTC.

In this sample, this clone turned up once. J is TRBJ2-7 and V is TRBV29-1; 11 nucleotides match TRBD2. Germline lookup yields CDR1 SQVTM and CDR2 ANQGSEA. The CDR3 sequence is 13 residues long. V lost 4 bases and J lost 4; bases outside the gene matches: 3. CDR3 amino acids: CSVGLAGKYEQYF. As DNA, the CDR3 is TGCAGCGTTGGACTAGCGGGAAAGTACGAGCAGTACTTC.

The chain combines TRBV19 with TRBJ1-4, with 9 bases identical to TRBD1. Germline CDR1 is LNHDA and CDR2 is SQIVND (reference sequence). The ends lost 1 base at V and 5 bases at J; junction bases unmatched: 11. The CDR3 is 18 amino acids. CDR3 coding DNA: TGTGCCAGTAGTATAGGCCCGTACGAGGACAGGGGCAATGAAAAACTGTTTTTT. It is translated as CASSIGPYEDRGNEKLFF.

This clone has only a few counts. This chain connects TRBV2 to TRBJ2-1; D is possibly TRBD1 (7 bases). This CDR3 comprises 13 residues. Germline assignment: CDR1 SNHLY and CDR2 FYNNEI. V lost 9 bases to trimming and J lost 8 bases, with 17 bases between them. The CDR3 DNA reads TGTGCCAGGCCGCGTCCAGGGGGGTATGAGCAGTTCTTC. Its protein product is CARPRPGGYEQFF.

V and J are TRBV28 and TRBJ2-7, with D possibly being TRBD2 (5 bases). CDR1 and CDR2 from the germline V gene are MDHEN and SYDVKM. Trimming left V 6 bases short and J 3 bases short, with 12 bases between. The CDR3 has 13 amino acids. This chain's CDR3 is CASSPTSFYEQYF. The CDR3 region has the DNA TGTGCCAGCAGCCCTACTAGTTTCTACGAGCAGTACTTC.

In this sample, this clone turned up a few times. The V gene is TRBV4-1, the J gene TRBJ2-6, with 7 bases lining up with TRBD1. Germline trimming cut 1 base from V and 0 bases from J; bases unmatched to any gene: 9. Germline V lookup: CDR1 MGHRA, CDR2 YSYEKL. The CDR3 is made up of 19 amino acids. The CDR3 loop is CASSQGTGWTLSGANVLTF. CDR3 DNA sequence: TGCGCCAGCAGCCAAGGGACAGGCTGGACCCTCTCTGGGGCCAACGTCCTGACTTTC.

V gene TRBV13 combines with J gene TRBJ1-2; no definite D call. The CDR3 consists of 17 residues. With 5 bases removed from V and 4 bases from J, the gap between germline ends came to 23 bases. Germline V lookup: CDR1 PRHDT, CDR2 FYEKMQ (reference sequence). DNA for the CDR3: TGTGCCAGCAGCCTCCACGGGAATCGGGGAGCAGGCTATGGCTACACCTTC. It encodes CASSLHGNRGAGYGYTF.

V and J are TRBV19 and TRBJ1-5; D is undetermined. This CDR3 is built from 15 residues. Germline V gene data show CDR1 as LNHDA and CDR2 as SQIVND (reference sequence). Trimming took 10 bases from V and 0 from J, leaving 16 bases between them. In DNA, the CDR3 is TGTGCCACCCGCCCTGCCCTATATAGCAATCAGCCCCAGCATTTT. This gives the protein CATRPALYSNQPQHF.